The source of this T cell receptor (beta chain) is a study of control samples from healthy donors and cancer patients. The germline CDR1 and CDR2 sequences are MNHEY and SVGAGI. CDR3 length: 13 residues. As to this clone: A read error may produce the germline difference seen at one junction end.

Using immunoSEQ multiplex PCR, the repertoire was profiled, and TCRdb retains in-frame clones only, with some absent. The sample lists some 140,000 clones; approximately 94% were seen once. The specimen sequenced was blood. This rearrangement joins TRBV6-5 to TRBJ1-4; 9 positions agree with TRBD1. The clonotype comes from a man aged 40-50 years in good health. The DNA for the CDR3 is TGTGCCAGCAGTGACTCCGGGGACAGGGACCTGTTTTTT. This codes for CASSDSGDRDLFF.